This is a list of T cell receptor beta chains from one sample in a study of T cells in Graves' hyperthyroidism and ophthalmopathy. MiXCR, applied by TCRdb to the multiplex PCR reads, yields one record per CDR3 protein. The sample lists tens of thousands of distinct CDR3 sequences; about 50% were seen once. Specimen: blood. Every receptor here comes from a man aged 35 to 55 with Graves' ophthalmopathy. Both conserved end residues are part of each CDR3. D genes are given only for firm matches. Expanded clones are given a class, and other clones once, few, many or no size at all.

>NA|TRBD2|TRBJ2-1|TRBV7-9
CASSLLGGLGGYNEQFF
TGTGCTAGCAGCTTATTGGGGGGACTAGGGGGTTACAATGAGCAGTTCTTC
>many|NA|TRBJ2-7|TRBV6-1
CASSTIPTLDHEQYF
TGTGCCAGCAGTACAATTCCCACCCTCGACCACGAGCAGTACTTC
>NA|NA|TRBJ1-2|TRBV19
CASSIPRTAYGYTF
TGTGCCAGTAGTATCCCGAGGACAGCGTATGGCTACACCTTC
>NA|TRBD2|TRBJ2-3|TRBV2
CASRTSGTDTQYF
TGTGCCAGCAGGACTAGCGGGACAGATACGCAGTATTTT
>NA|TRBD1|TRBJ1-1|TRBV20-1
CSARRDRGMNTEAFF
TGCAGTGCCAGGCGGGACAGGGGCATGAACACTGAAGCTTTCTTT
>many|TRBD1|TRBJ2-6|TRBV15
CATSSPGTGVLGANVLTF
TGTGCCACCAGCAGTCCCGGGACAGGTGTGCTCGGGGCCAACGTCCTGACTTTC
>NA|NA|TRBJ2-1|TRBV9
CACSEHNEQFF
TGTGCCTGCAGTGAGCACAATGAGCAGTTCTTC
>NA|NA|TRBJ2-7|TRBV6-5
CASSLTGEQYF
TGTGCCAGCAGTTTAACCGGCGAGCAGTACTTC
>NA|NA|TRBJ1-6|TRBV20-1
CSAWPSDSPLHF
TGCAGTGCTTGGCCTAGCGACTCACCCCTCCACTTT
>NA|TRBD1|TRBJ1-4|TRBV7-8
CASRPQGRLSGKLFF
TGTGCCAGCAGACCACAGGGGCGACTCTCTGGAAAACTGTTTTTT
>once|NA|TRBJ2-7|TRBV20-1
CGARAGTEEYEQCF
TGCGGTGCTAGGGCCGGGACGGAAGAATACGAGCAGTGCTTC
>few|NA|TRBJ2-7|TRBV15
CATSILGGGGYEQYF
TGTGCCACCAGCATCCTCGGAGGGGGCGGTTACGAGCAGTACTTC
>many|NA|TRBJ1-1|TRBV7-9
CASSLTRNTEAFF
TGTGCCAGCAGCTTAACGAGGAACACTGAAGCTTTCTTT
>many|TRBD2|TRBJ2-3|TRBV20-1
CSASGGSGGYTQYF
TGCAGTGCTAGTGGGGGTAGCGGGGGATATACGCAGTATTTT
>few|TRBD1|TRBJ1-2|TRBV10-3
CAISTGVDSDGYTF
TGTGCCATCAGCACAGGGGTAGATAGTGATGGCTACACCTTC
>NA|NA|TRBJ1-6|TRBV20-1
CSAGRAGKVSPLHF
TGCAGTGCTGGTAGGGCGGGAAAGGTGTCACCCCTCCACTTT
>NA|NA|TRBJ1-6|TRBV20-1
CSAPGAGNSPLHF
TGCAGTGCCCCAGGCGCAGGGAATTCACCCCTCCACTTT
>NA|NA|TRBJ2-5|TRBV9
CASSSQGSNQPQYF
TGTGCCAGCAGCTCCCAGGGGAGCAATCAGCCCCAGTACTTC
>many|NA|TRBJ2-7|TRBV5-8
CASSLIVGPVYEQYF
TGTGCCAGCAGCTTGATTGTGGGACCAGTCTACGAGCAGTACTTC
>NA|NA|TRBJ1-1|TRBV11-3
CASSLGQGMEMNTEAFF
TGTGCCAGCAGCTTGGGGCAGGGAATGGAGATGAACACTGAAGCTTTCTTT
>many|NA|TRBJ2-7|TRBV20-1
CSAGTTPQPYEQYF
TGCAGTGCTGGAACCACTCCCCAGCCCTACGAGCAGTACTTC
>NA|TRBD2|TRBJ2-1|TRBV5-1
CASRYSGDPHNEQFF
TGCGCCAGCAGATATAGCGGGGATCCCCACAATGAGCAGTTCTTC
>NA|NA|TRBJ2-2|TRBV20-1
CSADRGELFF
TGCAGTGCAGACAGAGGGGAGCTGTTTTTT
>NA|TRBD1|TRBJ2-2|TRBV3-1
CASSQTGGTGELFF
TGTGCCAGCAGCCAAACAGGGGGCACCGGGGAGCTGTTTTTT
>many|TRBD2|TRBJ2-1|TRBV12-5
CASGSGLAGRYEQFF
TGTGCTAGTGGTTCTGGACTAGCGGGACGGTATGAGCAGTTCTTC
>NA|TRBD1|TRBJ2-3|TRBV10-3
CAIRRPGQGTDTQYF
TGTGCCATCAGGCGGCCGGGACAGGGAACAGATACGCAGTATTTT
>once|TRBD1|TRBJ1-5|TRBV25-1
CASSEYKGDRRSRGNQPQHF
TGTGCCAGCAGTGAATATAAGGGGGACAGGAGGTCAAGGGGAAATCAGCCCCAGCATTTT